The 13 T cell receptor beta chains below were found in one sample sequenced in a study of T cell repertoires in cytomegalovirus infection (dated by TCRdb to about 2019). The reads were generated on an Illumina HiSeq 1500. TCRdb handled the public reads itself, with Q25 trimming in fastp and clone calling in MiXCR, and kept productive beta chains. Every entry covers one CDR3 protein and lists the most common genes and DNA from its rows. The sample table shows fewer than 250,000 distinct CDR3 sequences, and roughly 20% are seen once. The top ten clones comprise roughly 18% of the sample. Sequencing used CD8+ T cells from PBMCs. The receptors were sampled from a human donor in good health (CMV status not recorded). Some clones in this sample may be carry-over from other donors' samples.

V usage is TRBV4-1 and J usage is TRBJ2-1; D is uncertain. The CDR3 length is 14 residues. Germline V CDR1 and CDR2: MGHRA, YSYEKL. The V end was cut by 5 bases, the J end by 5 bases, with 13 bases between. This CDR3 is CASSYLANNNEQFF. CDR3 coding DNA: TGCGCCAGCAGCTACTTAGCAAACAACAATGAGCAGTTCTTC.

V is TRBV28 and J is TRBJ2-7; 12 bases agree with TRBD2. Germline loops: CDR1 MDHEN, CDR2 SYDVKM. The trim removed 1 base at V and 4 bases at J, leaving 5 bases unmatched. The CDR3 has 16 residues. The CDR3 is CASSLLLAGGAYEQYF. The CDR3, as DNA: TGTGCCAGCAGTTTATTACTAGCGGGGGGTGCGTACGAGCAGTACTTC.

This clonotype is deemed medium-sized. The chain joins TRBV7-6 to TRBJ2-1, with D perhaps assigned TRBD1 or TRBD2 (5 bases each). The CDR3 has 16 amino acids. The V gene's germline CDR1 is SGHVS and CDR2 FNYEAQ. V gave up 3 bases and J gave up 6 bases, with 18 bases separating them. CDR3 amino acids: CASSFTPGRPANEQFF. The CDR3 DNA reads TGTGCCAGCAGCTTTACCCCGGGACGGCCTGCCAATGAGCAGTTCTTC.

Notes on this clonotype: It may be a read error: a sequence one base away is much more abundant. The gene calls are TRBV24-1 and TRBJ2-3; D is uncertain. This CDR3 contains 13 residues. The V end was cut by 9 bases, the J end by 1 base, with 10 bases between. Per germline, CDR1 KGHDR and CDR2 SFDVKD. The DNA for the CDR3 is TGTGCCACCCAGTACTTTCGCACAGATACGCAGTATTTT. This translates into CATQYFRTDTQYF.

The chain couples TRBV27 to TRBJ1-1; D may be TRBD1 (5 bases). V was pared by 4 bases and J by 2 bases, with 11 bases between. Per the germline V gene, CDR1 is MNHEY and CDR2 is SMNVEV (reference sequence). This CDR3 is 14 amino acids long. CDR3 loop: CASSWGIGNTEAFF. The CDR3 DNA follows: TGTGCCAGCAGTTGGGGGATAGGTAACACTGAAGCTTTCTTT.

This clonotype was found many times. The chain links TRBV7-8 to TRBJ2-1; 7 nucleotides align to TRBD2. Germline-derived CDR1 and CDR2 are SGHVS and FQNEAQ. J gave up 5 bases and V 2 bases, and 6 bases lay outside the gene matches. This CDR3 has 15 amino acids. The CDR3, as DNA: TGTGCCAGCAGCTTACTCGGCGGGGGTAACAATGAGCAGTTCTTC. Translating gives CASSLLGGGNNEQFF.

This clonotype occurred a few times. The rearrangement joins TRBV3-1 to TRBJ2-5; 7 bases match TRBD2. The CDR3 contains 16 residues. Germline V lookup: CDR1 LGHDT, CDR2 YNNKEL (reference sequence). The V and J ends lost 1 base and 0 bases, in that order; junction bases with no gene match: 5. CDR3 sequence (DNA): TGTGCCAGCAGCCAAGCTCTGGGGGGGTACCAAGAGACCCAGTACTTC. Protein sequence: CASSQALGGYQETQYF.

This clonotype was counted only a few times. V usage is TRBV20-1 and J usage is TRBJ2-1, with a weak D call TRBD2 (6 bases). The V end lost 1 base, the J end lost 4 bases, and 14 bases lay between the germline ends. CDR3 length equals 15 residues. The germline V gene has CDR1 DFQATT and CDR2 SNEGSKA (reference sequence). The CDR3 DNA reads TGCAGTGCTAGAGCGGTTAGTAGCGGATACAATGAGCAGTTCTTC. The encoded protein is CSARAVSSGYNEQFF.

This clonotype rates as medium-sized. The V call is TRBV4-1, the J call TRBJ2-1, with 7 bases identical to TRBD1. Germline V gene data show CDR1 as MGHRA and CDR2 as YSYEKL. This CDR3 contains 12 residues. With 2 bases clipped from V and 10 bases from J, the junction kept 2 bases outside the gene matches. CDR3 loop: CASSQTGVEQFF. The CDR3 coding sequence is TGCGCCAGCAGCCAAACAGGGGTGGAGCAGTTCTTC.

This clonotype was seen ten or more times. The rearrangement uses TRBV28 and TRBJ2-6, with TRBD2 as a possible D gene (7 bases). Germline CDR1 MDHEN, CDR2 SYDVKM. CDR3 size: 18 residues. Trimming took off 3 bases at V and 0 bases at J, with 15 bases between the two ends. CDR3 amino acids: CASSFREGGFSGANVLTF. CDR3 sequence (DNA): TGTGCCAGCAGTTTCAGGGAGGGGGGTTTCTCTGGGGCCAACGTCCTGACTTTC. Variable domain in full (rest from reference TRBV28 and TRBJ2-6): DVKVTQSSRYLVKRTGEKVFLECVQDMDHENMFWYRQDPGLGLRLIYFSYDVKMKEKGDIPEGYSVSREKKERFSLILESASTNQTSMYLCASSFREGGFSGANVLTFGAGSRLTVL.

The chain carries TRBV5-4 and TRBJ1-2, with D unresolved. V was pared by 0 bases and J by 0 bases, with 6 bases between. The germline gives CDR1 SGHNT, CDR2 YYREEE (reference sequence). The CDR3 contains 14 residues. CDR3 DNA sequence: TGTGCCAGCAGCTTGGCGCCAGCTAACTATGGCTACACCTTC. Translation: CASSLAPANYGYTF. The complete variable domain, with remaining parts taken from reference TRBV5-4 and TRBJ1-2, reads ETGVTQSPTHLIKTRGQQVTLRCSSQSGHNTVSWYQQALGQGPQFIFQYYREEENGRGNFPPRFSGLQFPNYSSELNVNALELDDSALYLCASSLAPANYGYTFGSGTRLTVV.

The V call is TRBV6-2 or TRBV6-3, the J call TRBJ2-1; D is possibly TRBD2 (6 bases). Germline assignment: CDR1 MNHEY and CDR2 SVGEGT. V was trimmed by 5 bases and J by 10 bases, leaving 12 bases between them. The CDR3 sequence is 12 residues long. CDR3 in amino acids: CASSHPGLEQFF. The DNA of the CDR3 is TGTGCCAGCAGTCACCCGGGACTCGAGCAGTTCTTC.

This sequence joins TRBV24-1 and TRBJ2-1; TRBD2 agrees at 7 bases. J was trimmed by 6 bases and V by 7 bases; bases with no gene match: 14. The germline V gene encodes CDR1 KGHDR and CDR2 SFDVKD. The CDR3 length is 16 residues. CDR3 in DNA: TGTGCCACCAGCGAAACCCGGGACTACCCTTTCAATGAGCAGTTCTTC. Its protein is CATSETRDYPFNEQFF.